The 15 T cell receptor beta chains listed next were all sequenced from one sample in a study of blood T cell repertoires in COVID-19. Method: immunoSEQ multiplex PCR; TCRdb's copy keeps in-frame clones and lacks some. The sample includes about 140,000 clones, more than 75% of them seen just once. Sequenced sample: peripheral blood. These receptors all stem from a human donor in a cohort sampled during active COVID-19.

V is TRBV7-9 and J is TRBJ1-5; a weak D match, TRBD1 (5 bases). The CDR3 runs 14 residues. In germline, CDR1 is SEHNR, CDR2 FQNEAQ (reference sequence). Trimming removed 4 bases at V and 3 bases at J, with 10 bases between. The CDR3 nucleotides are TGTGCCAGCAGCTACGACAGTAACAATCAGCCCCAGCATTTT. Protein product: CASSYDSNNQPQHF. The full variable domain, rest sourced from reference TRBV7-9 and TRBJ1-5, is DTGVSQNPRHKITKRGQNVTFRCDPISEHNRLYWYRQTLGQGPEFLTYFQNEAQLEKSRLLSDRFSAERPKGSFSTLEIQRTEQGDSAMYLCASSYDSNNQPQHFGDGTRLSIL.

The CDR3 here is CASSYPTGHSYEQYF. The CDR3 bases are TGTGCCAGCAGTTACCCGACTGGCCACTCCTACGAGCAGTACTTC. This chain links TRBV6-2 or TRBV6-3 with TRBJ2-7; no clear D. The ends were cut back, 2 bases at V and 0 bases at J, with 11 bases in the middle. CDR1 and CDR2 from the germline V gene are MNHEY and SVGEGT. This CDR3 spans 15 amino acids.

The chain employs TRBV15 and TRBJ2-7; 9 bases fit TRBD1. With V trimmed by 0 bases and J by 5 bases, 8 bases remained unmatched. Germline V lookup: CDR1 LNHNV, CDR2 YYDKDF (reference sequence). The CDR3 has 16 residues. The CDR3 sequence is CATSREGDRESDEQYF. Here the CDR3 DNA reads TGTGCCACCAGCAGAGAAGGGGACAGGGAATCGGACGAGCAGTACTTC.

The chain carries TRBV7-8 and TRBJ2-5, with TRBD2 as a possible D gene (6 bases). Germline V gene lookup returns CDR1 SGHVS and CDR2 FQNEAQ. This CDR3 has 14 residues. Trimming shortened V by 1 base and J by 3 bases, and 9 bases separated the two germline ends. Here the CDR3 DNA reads TGTGCCAGCAGCTTAGTTAGCGGAAAAGAGACCCAGTACTTC. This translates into CASSLVSGKETQYF.

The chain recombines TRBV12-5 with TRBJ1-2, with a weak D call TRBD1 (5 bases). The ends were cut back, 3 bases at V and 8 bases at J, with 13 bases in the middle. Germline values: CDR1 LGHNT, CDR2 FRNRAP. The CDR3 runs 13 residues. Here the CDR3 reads CASGFDSSYGYTF. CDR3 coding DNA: TGTGCTAGTGGTTTCGACAGTTCCTACGGCTACACCTTC.

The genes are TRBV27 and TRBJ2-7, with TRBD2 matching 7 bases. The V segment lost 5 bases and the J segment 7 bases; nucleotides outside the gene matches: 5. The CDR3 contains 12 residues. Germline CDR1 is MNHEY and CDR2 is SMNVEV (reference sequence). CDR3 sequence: CASSTTAGEQYF. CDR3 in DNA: TGTGCCAGCAGTACGACAGCGGGGGAGCAGTACTTC.

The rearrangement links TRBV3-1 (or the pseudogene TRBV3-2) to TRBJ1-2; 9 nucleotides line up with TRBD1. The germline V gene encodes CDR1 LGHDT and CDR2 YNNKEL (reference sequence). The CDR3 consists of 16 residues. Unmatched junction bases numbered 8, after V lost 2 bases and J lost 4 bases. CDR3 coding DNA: TGTGCCAGCAGCCAACCACAGGGGGCGGGATTCTATGGCTACACCTTC. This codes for CASSQPQGAGFYGYTF.

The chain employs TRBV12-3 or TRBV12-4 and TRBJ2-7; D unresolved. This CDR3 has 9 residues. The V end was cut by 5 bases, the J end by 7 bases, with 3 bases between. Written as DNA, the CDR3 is TGTGCCAGCAGTCGTGAGCAGTACTTC. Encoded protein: CASSREQYF.

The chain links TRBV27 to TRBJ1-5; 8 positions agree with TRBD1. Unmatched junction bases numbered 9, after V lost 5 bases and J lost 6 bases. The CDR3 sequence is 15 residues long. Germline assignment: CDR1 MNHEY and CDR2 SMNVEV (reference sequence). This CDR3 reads CASSPLDRVGQPQHF. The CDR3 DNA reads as TGTGCCAGCAGTCCCCTGGACAGGGTGGGTCAGCCCCAGCATTTT.

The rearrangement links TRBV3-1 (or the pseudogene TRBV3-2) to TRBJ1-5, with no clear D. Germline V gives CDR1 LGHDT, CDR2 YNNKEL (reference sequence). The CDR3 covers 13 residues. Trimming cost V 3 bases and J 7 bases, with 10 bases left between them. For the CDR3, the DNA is TGTGCCAGCAGCCAGATCGAGGGACAGCCCCAGCATTTT. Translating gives CASSQIEGQPQHF.

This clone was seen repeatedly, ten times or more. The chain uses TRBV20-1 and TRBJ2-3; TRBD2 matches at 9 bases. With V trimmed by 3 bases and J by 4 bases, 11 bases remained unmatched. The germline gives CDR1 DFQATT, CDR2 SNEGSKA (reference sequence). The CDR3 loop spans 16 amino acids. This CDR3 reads CSASGVAGGLADTQYF. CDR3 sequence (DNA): TGCAGTGCTAGTGGTGTTGCGGGGGGGCTCGCAGATACGCAGTATTTT.

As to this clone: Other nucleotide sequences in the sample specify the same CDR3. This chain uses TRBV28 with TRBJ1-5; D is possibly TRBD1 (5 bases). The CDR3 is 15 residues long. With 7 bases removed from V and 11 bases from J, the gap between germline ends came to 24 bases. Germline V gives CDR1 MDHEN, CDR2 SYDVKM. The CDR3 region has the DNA TGTGCCAGCAATCTACATCTCACGGGGGTGGGGGCCCAGCATTTT. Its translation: CASNLHLTGVGAQHF.

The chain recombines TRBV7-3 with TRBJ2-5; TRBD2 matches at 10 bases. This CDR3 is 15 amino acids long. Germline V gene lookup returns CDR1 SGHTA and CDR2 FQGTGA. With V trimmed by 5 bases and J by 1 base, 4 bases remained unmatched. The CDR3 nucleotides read TGTGCCAGCAGCGAGAGCGGGGGGGTCCAAGAGACCCAGTACTTC. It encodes CASSESGGVQETQYF.

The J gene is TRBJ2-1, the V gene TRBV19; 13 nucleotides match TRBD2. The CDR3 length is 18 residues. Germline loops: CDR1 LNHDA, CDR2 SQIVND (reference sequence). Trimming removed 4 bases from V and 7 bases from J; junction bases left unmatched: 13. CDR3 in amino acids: CASSRTSGGSGWGNEQFF. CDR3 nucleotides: TGTGCCAGTAGTAGGACTAGCGGGGGCTCAGGATGGGGGAATGAGCAGTTCTTC.

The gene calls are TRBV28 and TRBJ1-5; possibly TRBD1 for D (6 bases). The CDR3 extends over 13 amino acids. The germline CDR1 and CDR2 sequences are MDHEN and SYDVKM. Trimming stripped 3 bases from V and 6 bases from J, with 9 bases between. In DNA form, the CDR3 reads TGTGCCAGCAGTTTGGTCAGGGGTCAGCCCCAGCATTTT. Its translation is CASSLVRGQPQHF.